The T cell receptor (beta chain) under discussion was sequenced for a study of blood T cell repertoires in COVID-19. The CDR3 is 15 residues long. Germline assignment: CDR1 SGHRS and CDR2 YFSETQ. Trimming left V 2 bases short and J 0 bases short, with 8 bases between. Some clones are missing from TCRdb's copy, which holds only in-frame ones; the method was immunoSEQ multiplex PCR. Of around 250,000 clones listed, roughly 84% are singletons. Sequences were obtained from peripheral blood. This TCR came from a woman in her thirties or forties who had recovered from COVID-19. The chain joins TRBV5-1 to TRBJ2-2; possibly TRBD1 for D (5 bases). CDR3 in amino acids: CASSFLQANTGELFF. The CDR3 region has the DNA TGCGCCAGCAGCTTTTTACAGGCGAACACCGGGGAGCTGTTTTTT.